These T cell receptor beta chains were read from a single sample in a study of blood T cell repertoires in COVID-19. Profiled with immunoSEQ multiplex PCR; TCRdb holds only in-frame clones, not every one. The sample records about 24,000 clones, 89% being singletons. The sample taken for sequencing was peripheral blood. The origin of the receptors is an older man with acute or convalescent COVID-19. The CDR3 runs from the conserved cysteine through the conserved F or W.

j_call: TRBJ2-7; v_call: TRBV21-1; cdr3_aa: CASSDVGTVNEQYF
j_call: TRBJ2-2; v_call: TRBV5-1; cdr3_aa: CASSLARGSSTGELFF
j_call: TRBJ2-2; v_call: TRBV5-1; cdr3_aa: CASSLLAGETGELFF
j_call: TRBJ2-1; v_call: TRBV3-1/TRBV3-2; cdr3_aa: CASSHMGLADKYNEQFF
j_call: TRBJ2-2; v_call: TRBV28; cdr3_aa: CASYWGRSGELFF
j_call: TRBJ1-1; v_call: TRBV27; cdr3_aa: CASSKPGTGALGTEAFF
j_call: TRBJ2-7; v_call: TRBV11-2; cdr3_aa: CASSPGTGIGEQYF
j_call: TRBJ2-7; v_call: TRBV28; cdr3_aa: CASSFRQVIPSYEQYF
j_call: TRBJ2-1; v_call: TRBV11-2; cdr3_aa: CASSLKIAGRGYNEQFF
j_call: TRBJ2-3; v_call: TRBV20-1; cdr3_aa: CSASTGITSTDTQYF
j_call: TRBJ2-7; v_call: TRBV3-1/TRBV3-2; cdr3_aa: CASSPTSGSIEQYF